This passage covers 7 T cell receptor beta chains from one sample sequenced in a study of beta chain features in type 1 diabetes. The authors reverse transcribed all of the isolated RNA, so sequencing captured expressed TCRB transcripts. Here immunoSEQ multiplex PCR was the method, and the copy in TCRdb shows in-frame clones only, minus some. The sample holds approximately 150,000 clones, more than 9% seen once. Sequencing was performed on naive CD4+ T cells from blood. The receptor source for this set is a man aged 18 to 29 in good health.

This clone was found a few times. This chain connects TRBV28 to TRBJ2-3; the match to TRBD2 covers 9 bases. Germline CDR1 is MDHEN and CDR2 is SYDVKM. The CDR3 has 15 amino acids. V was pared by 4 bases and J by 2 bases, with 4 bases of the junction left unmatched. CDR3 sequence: CASSSGGGATDTQYF. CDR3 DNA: TGTGCCAGCAGTTCTGGCGGGGGGGCCACAGATACGCAGTATTTT.

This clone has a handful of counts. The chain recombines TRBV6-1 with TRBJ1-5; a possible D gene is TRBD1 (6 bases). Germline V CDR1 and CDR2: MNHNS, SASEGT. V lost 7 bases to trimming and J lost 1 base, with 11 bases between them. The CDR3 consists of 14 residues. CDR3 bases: TGTGCCAGCACCGGGACAACCAGCAATCAGCCCCAGCATTTT. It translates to CASTGTTSNQPQHF.

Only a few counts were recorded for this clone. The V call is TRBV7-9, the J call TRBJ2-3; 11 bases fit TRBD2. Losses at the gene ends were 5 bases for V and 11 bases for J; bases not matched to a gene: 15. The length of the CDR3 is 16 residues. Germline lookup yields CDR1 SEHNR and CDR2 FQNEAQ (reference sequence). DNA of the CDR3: TGTGCCAGCAGCGCCTCCGGGACTAGCGGTGCGGGGGTGCAGTATTTT. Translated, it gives CASSASGTSGAGVQYF. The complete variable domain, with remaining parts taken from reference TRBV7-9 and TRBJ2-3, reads DTGVSQNPRHKITKRGQNVTFRCDPISEHNRLYWYRQTLGQGPEFLTYFQNEAQLEKSRLLSDRFSAERPKGSFSTLEIQRTEQGDSAMYLCASSASGTSGAGVQYFGPGTRLTVL.

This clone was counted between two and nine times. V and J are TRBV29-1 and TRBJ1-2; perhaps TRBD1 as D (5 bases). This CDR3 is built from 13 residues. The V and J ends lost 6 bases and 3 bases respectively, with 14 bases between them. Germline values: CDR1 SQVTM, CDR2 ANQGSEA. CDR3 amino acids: CSVARGSDYGYTF. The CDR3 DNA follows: TGCAGCGTCGCAAGGGGCTCGGACTATGGCTACACCTTC.

CDR3 sequence reads: CASSPTGTNEKLFF. Written as DNA, the CDR3 is TGTGCCAGCTCACCAACAGGGACCAATGAAAAACTGTTTTTT. This chain uses TRBV18 with TRBJ1-4, with D possibly matching TRBD1 (6 bases). The CDR3 sequence is 14 residues long. In germline, CDR1 is KGHSH, CDR2 LQKENI. V gave up 2 bases and J gave up 5 bases, with 9 bases separating them.

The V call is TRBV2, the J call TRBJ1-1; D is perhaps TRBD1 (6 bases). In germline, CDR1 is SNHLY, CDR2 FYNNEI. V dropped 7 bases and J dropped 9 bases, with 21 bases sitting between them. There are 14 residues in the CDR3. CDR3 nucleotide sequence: TGTGCCAGCATCGCTAACACAGGGTGGGGGAAAGCTTTCTTT. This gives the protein CASIANTGWGKAFF.

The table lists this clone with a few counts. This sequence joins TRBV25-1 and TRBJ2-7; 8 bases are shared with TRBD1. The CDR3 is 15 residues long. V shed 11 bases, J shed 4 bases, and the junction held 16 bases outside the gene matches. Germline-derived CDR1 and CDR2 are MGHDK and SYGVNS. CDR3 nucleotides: TGTGCCGGGGAACTACGGACAGGGCAAGCTTACGAGCAGTACTTC. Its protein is CAGELRTGQAYEQYF.